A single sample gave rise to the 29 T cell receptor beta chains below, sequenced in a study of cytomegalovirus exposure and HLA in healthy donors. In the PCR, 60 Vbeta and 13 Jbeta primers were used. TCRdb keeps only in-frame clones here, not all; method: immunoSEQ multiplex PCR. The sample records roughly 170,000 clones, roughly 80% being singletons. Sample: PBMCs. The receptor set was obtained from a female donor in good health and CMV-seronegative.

The CDR3 loop reads CASSQDDSWGNTIYF. DNA of the CDR3: TGCGCCAGCAGCCAAGATGACAGTTGGGGAAACACCATATATTTT. This sequence joins TRBV4-3 and TRBJ1-3; possibly TRBD1 for D (5 bases). The V and J ends lost 0 bases and 4 bases respectively, with 10 bases between them. This CDR3 has 15 residues. The germline V gene encodes CDR1 LGHNA and CDR2 YSLEER.

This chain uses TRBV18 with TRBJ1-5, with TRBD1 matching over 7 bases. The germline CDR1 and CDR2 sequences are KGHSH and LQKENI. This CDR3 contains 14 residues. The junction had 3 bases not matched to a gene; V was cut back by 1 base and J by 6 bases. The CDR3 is CASSPQGGGQPQHF. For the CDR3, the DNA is TGTGCCAGCTCACCACAAGGGGGCGGTCAGCCCCAGCATTTT.

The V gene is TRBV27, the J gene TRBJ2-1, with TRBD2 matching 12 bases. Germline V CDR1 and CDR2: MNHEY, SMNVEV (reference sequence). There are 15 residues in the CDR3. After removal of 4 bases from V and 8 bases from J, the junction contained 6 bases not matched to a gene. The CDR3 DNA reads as TGTGCCAGCAGTTCGACTAGCGGGAGAGTCTATGAGCAGTTCTTC. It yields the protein CASSSTSGRVYEQFF.

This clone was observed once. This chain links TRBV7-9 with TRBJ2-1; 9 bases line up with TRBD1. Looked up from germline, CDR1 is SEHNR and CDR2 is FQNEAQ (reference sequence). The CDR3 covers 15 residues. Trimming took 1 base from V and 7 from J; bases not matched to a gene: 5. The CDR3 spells CASSLEQGAGNEQFF. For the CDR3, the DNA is TGTGCCAGCAGCTTAGAACAGGGGGCAGGGAATGAGCAGTTCTTC.

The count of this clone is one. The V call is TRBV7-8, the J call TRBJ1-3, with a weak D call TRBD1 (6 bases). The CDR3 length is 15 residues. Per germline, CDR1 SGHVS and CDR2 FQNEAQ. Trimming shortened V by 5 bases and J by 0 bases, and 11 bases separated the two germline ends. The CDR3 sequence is CASSPRTDSGNTIYF. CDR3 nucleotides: TGTGCCAGCAGCCCTAGGACAGACTCTGGAAACACCATATATTTT.

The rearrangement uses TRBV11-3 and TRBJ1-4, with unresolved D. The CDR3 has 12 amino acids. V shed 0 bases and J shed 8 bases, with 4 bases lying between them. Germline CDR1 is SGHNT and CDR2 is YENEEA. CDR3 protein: CASSLDGEKLFF. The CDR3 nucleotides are TGTGCCAGCAGCTTAGATGGCGAAAAACTGTTTTTT.

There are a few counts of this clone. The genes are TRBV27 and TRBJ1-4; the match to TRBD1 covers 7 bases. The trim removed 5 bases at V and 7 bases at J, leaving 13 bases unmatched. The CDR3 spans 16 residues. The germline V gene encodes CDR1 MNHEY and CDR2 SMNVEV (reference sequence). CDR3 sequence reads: CASSPSGAGGIEKLFF. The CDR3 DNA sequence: TGTGCCAGCAGTCCCAGTGGGGCAGGGGGAATTGAAAAACTGTTTTTT.

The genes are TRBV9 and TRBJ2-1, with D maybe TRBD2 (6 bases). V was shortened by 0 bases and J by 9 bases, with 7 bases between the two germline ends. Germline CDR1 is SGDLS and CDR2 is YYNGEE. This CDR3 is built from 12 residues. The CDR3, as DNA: TGTGCCAGCAGCGTAGAAGCGGGTGAGCAGTTCTTC. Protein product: CASSVEAGEQFF.

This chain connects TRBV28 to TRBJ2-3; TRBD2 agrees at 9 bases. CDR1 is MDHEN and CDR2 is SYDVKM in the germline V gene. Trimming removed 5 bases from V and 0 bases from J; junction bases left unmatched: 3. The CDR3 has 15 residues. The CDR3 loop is CASSVTSGSTDTQYF. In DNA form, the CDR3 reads TGTGCCAGCAGTGTTACTAGCGGGAGCACAGATACGCAGTATTTT.

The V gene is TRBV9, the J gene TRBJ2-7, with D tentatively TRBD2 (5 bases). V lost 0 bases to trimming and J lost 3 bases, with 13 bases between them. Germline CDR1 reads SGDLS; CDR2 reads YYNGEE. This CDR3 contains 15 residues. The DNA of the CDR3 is TGTGCCAGCAGCGTAGCTTTCGGGGTGGGCTACGAGCAGTACTTC. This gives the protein CASSVAFGVGYEQYF. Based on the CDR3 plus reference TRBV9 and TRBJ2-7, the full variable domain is DSGVTQTPKHLITATGQRVTLRCSPRSGDLSVYWYQQSLDQGLQFLIQYYNGEERAKGNILERFSAQQFPDLHSELNLSSLELGDSALYFCASSVAFGVGYEQYFGPGTRLTVT.

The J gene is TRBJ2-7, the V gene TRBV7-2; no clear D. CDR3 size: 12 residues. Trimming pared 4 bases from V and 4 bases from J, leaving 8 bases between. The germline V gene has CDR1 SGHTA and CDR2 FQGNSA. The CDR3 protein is CASSSPQYEQYF. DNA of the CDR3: TGTGCCAGCAGCTCTCCCCAGTACGAGCAGTACTTC.

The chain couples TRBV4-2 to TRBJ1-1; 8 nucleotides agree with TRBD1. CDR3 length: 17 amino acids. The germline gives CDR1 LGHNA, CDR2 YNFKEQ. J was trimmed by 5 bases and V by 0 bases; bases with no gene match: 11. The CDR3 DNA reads TGTGCCAGCAGCCAAGAGGCCAGGGGGCGCGTTGAGACTGAAGCTTTCTTT. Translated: CASSQEARGRVETEAFF.

In DNA form, the CDR3 reads TGTGCCAGCAGCACGGGACATCAAACGCCGGGTGGCTACACCTTC. Translated: CASSTGHQTPGGYTF. The chain is built from TRBV7-2 and TRBJ1-2, with a weak D call TRBD1 (6 bases). Trimming stripped 5 bases from V and 7 bases from J, with 20 bases between. This CDR3 is 15 amino acids long. In germline, CDR1 is SGHTA, CDR2 FQGNSA.

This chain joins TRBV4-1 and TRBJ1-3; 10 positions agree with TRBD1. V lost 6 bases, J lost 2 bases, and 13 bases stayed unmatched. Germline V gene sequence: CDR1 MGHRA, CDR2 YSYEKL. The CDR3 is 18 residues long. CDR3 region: CASSRGTGEVGAGNTIYF. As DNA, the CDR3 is TGCGCCAGCAGTAGGGGGACAGGGGAGGTCGGAGCTGGAAACACCATATATTTT.

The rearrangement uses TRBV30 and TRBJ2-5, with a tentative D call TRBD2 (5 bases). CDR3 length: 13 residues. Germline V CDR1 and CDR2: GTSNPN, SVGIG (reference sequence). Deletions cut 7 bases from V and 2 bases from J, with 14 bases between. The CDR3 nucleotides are TGTGCCTTAGCCCGGACTGAGCAAGAGACCCAGTACTTC. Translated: CALARTEQETQYF.

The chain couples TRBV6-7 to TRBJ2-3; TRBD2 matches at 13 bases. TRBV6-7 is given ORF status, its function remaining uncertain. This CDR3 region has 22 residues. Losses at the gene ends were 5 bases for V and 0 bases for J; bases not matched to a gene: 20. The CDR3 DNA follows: TGTGCCAGCAGTCTGACTAGCGGGGGGTGCCCCCGCTCCGTCCTTAGCACAGATACGCAGTATTTT. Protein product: CASSLTSGGCPRSVLSTDTQYF.

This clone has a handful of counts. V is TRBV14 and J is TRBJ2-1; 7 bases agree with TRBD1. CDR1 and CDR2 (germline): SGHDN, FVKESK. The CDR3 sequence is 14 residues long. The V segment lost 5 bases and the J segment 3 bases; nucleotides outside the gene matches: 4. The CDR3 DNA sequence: TGTGCCAGCAGCAACAGGGGTTACTACAATGAGCAGTTCTTC. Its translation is CASSNRGYYNEQFF.

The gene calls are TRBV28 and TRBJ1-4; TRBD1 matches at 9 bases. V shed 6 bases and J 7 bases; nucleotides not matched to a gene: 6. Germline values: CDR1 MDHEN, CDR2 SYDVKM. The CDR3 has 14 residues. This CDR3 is CASRLTGGGEKLFF. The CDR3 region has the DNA TGTGCCAGCAGATTGACAGGGGGAGGTGAAAAACTGTTTTTT.

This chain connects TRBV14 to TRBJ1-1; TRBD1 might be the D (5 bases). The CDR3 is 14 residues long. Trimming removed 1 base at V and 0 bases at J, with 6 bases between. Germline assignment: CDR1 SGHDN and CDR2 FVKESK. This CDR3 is CASSQAQVNTEAFF. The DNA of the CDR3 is TGTGCCAGCAGCCAAGCACAGGTGAACACTGAAGCTTTCTTT.

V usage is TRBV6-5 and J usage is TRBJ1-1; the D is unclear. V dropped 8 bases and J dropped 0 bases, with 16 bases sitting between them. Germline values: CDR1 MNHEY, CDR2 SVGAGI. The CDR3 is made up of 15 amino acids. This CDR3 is CASWNSYPMNTEAFF. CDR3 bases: TGTGCCAGCTGGAACAGTTACCCGATGAACACTGAAGCTTTCTTT.

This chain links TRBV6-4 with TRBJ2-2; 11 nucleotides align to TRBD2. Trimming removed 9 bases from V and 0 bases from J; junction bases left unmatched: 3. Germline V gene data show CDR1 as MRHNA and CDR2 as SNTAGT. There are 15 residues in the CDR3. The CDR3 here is CASDSGRANTGELFF. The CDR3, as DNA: TGTGCCAGTGATAGCGGGAGGGCGAACACCGGGGAGCTGTTTTTT.

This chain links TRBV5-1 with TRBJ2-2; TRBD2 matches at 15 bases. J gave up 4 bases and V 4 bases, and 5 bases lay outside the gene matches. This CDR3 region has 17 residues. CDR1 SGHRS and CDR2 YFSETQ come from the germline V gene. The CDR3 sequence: CASSPGLAGGLTGELFF. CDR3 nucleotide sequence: TGCGCCAGCAGCCCGGGACTAGCGGGAGGTCTCACCGGGGAGCTGTTTTTT.

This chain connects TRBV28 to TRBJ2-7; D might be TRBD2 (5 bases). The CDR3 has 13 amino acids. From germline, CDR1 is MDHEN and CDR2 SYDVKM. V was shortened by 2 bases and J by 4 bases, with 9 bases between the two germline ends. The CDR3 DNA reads TGTGCCAGCAGTTTAGCGCAGCGGTACGAGCAGTACTTC. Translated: CASSLAQRYEQYF.

CDR3 coding DNA: TGTGCCAGCAGTACACTGGACTCCTATGGCTACACCTTC. This encodes CASSTLDSYGYTF. The gene calls are TRBV2 and TRBJ1-2; D is uncertain. V was shortened by 5 bases and J by 4 bases, with 11 bases between the two germline ends. CDR1 SNHLY and CDR2 FYNNEI come from the germline V gene. The CDR3 extends over 13 amino acids.

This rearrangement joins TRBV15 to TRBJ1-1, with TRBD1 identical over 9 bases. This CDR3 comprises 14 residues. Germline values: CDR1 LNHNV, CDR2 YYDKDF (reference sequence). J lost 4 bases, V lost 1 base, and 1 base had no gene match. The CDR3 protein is CATSRGTGVTEAFF. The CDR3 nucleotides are TGTGCCACCAGCAGAGGGACAGGGGTCACTGAAGCTTTCTTT.

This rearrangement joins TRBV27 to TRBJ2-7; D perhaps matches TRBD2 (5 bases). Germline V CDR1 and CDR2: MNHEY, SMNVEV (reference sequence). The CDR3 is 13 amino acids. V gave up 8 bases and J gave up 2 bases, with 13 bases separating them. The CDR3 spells CASGLRTAYEQYF. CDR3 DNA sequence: TGTGCCAGCGGACTGCGAACAGCCTACGAGCAGTACTTC.

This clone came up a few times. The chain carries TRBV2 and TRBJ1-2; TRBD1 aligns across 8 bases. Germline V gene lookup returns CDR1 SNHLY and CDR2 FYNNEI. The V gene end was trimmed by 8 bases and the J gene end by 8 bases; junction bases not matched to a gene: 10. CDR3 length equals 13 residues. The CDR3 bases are TGTGCCAGCCAAGACAGGGGTAAACAAGGCTACACCTTC. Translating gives CASQDRGKQGYTF.

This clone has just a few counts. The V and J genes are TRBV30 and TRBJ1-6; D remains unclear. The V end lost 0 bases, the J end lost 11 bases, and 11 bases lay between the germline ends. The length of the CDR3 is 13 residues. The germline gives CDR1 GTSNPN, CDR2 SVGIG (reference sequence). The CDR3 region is CAWSVRSLTPLHF. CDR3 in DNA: TGTGCCTGGAGTGTTCGGTCGCTAACACCCCTCCACTTT.

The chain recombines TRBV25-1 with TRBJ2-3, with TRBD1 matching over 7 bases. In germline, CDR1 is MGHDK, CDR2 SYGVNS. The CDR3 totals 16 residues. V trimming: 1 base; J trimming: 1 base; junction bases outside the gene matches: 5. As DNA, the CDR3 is TGTGCCAGCAGTGAATTTATAGGACAGGGCACAGATACGCAGTATTTT. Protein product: CASSEFIGQGTDTQYF.